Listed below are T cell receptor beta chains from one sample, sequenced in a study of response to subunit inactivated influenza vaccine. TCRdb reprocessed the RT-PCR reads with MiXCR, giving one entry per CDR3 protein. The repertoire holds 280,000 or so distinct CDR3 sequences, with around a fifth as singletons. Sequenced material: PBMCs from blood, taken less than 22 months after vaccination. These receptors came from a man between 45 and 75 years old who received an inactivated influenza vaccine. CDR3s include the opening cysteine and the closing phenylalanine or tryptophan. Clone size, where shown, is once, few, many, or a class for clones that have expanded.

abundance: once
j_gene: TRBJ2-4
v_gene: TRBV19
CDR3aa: CASSTDTFGRGNIQYF

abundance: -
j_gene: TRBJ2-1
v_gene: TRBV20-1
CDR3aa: CSARGGTSGTYNEQFF

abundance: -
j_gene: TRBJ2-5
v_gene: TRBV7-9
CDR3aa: CASSRTGAETQYF

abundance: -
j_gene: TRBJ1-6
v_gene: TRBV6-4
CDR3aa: CASSDGRGNNSPLHF

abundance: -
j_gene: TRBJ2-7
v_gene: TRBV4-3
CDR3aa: CASSREVGLAGVSSYEQYF

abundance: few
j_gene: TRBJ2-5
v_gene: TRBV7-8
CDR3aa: CASSLEVSRAEYF

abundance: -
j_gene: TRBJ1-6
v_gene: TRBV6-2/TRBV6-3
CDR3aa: CASTSDRGGGSPLHF

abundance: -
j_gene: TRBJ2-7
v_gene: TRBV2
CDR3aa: CASRNQMGRSEQYF

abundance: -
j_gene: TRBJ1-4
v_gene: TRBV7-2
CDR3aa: CASSPGTRLAEKLFF

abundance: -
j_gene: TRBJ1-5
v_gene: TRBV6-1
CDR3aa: CASSPGTQWLVGSQPQHF

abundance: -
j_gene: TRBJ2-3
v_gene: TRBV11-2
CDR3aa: CASSSPGTSGRISTDTQYF

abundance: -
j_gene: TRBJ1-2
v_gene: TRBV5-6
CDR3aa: CASEKFWGYTF

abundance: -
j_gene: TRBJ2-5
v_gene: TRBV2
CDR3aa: CASSERTGRDAQYF

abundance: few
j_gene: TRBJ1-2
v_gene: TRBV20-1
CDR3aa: CSAIQGRSGYTF

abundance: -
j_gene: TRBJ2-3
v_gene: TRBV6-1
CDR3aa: CASTLGTVFIYSTDTQYF

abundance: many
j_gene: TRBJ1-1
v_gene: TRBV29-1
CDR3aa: CSADITAQGEAFF

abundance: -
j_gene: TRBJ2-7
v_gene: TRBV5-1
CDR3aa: CASSMSRGREQYF

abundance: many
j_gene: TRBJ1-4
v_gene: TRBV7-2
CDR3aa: CASSLLTGHEKLFF

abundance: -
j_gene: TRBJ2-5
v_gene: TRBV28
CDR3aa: CASSPLGTGDQETQYF

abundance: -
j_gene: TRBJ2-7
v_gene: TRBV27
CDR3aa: CASSFQGSAGEQYF

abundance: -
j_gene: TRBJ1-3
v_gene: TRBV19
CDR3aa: CASRKTAGGNTIYF

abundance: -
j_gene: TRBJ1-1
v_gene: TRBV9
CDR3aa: CASSADYTEAFF

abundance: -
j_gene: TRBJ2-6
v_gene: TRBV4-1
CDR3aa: CASSIRGGVQVSGANVLTF

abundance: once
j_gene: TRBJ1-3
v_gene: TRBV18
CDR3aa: CASSPRDPSSGNTIYF

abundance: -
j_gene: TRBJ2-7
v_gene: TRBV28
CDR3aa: CASTRGQGAPYEQYF

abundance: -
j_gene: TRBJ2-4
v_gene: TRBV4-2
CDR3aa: CASSQDKSGIQYF

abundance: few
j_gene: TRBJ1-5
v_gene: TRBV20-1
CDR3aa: CSASGFKGMKWPQHF

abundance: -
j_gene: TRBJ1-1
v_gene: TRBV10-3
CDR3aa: CAITPESVRTEAFF

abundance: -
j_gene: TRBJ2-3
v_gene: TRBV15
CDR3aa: CATSRGATGGVAQYF

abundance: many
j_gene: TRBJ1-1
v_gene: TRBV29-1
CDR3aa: CSVKGGAHEAFF

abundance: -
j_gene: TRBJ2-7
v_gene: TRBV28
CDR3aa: CASSLSPGQGEQYF

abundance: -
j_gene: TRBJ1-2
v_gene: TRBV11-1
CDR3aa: CASSLESGLPPVNYGYTF

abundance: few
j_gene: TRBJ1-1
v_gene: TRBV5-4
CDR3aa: CASSTLSGVEAEAFF

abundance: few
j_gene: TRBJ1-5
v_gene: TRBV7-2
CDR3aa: CASSLFGQGLNQPQHF

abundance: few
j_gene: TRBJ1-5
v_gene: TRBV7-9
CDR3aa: CASSRGGRRGQPQHF

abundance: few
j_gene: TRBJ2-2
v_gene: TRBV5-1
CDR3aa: CASSLARGGSTGELFF